A selection of T cell receptor beta chains follows, all from one sample in a study of shared clonotypes between healthy human individuals. TCRdb keeps only in-frame clones here, not all; method: immunoSEQ multiplex PCR. Of about 600,000 clones in the sample, 95% to 98% were seen once. Sequenced sample: naive CD8+ T cells sorted from blood. Source of these receptors: a man aged 25 to 45 in good health. Both conserved end residues are trimmed from each CDR3. D genes are given only for firm matches. The size of a clone is reported for some rows only, either as once, few or many, or as a class for expanded clones.

.	.	TRBV5-4	TRBJ1-3	ASSFMGGNTIY
.	TRBD1	TRBV27	TRBJ2-1	ASGDRGRSYNEQF
.	.	TRBV11-2	TRBJ2-7	ASSFGSLVYEQY
.	.	TRBV7-9	TRBJ2-7	ASSFSTAYEQY
.	.	TRBV6-1	TRBJ1-1	ASSDWDTEAF
.	TRBD2	TRBV29-1	TRBJ2-1	SVVGGTNEQF
.	.	TRBV9	TRBJ2-1	ASSVDRNEQF
.	.	TRBV5-5	TRBJ2-7	ASSFTQGHYEQY
.	TRBD1	TRBV7-9	TRBJ2-7	ASSSPGTGNYEQY
.	TRBD2	TRBV7-2	TRBJ2-3	ASSLEGLAGITDTQY
.	.	TRBV7-9	TRBJ2-1	ASSTLGNEQF
.	.	TRBV29-1	TRBJ2-5	SVDRNQETQY
.	.	TRBV19	TRBJ2-1	ASSKRGDSYNEQF
.	.	TRBV9	TRBJ2-3	ASSRSTDTQY
.	TRBD2	TRBV29-1	TRBJ2-3	SVRQRESADTQY
.	.	TRBV9	TRBJ2-7	ASSPGTSVYSYEQY
.	.	TRBV2	TRBJ2-7	ASSDTLYYEQY
.	.	TRBV9	TRBJ1-1	ASSVGTFPYREAF
.	TRBD2	TRBV29-1	TRBJ2-3	TTGWLAGRTDTQY
.	TRBD2	TRBV6-5	TRBJ2-1	ASRSGTSDYNEQF
.	.	TRBV13	TRBJ1-1	ASSLASNTEAF
.	TRBD1	TRBV6-5	TRBJ1-2	ASRPQGDYYGYT
.	TRBD1	TRBV27	TRBJ2-7	ASSPGTGASYEQY
.	TRBD1	TRBV6-5	TRBJ1-1	ASSRGQGLNTEAF
.	.	TRBV6-5	TRBJ1-4	ASSPGIGDEKLF
.	.	TRBV5-5	TRBJ2-3	ASSDARVSYTDTQY
.	TRBD2	TRBV6-5	TRBJ2-3	ASSFTLAGLTDTQY
.	.	TRBV7-8	TRBJ2-5	ASSLLRSRETQY
.	.	TRBV29-1	TRBJ2-7	SVEDKRYEQY
.	.	TRBV29-1	TRBJ1-4	SVQGSLSEKLF
.	.	TRBV30	TRBJ2-7	AWSWGSTYEQY
.	.	TRBV5-1	TRBJ1-1	ASSLRGNTEAF
.	.	TRBV4-1	TRBJ2-2	ASSQAAGELF
.	.	TRBV4-3	TRBJ1-1	ASSQDTSRGTEAF
.	.	TRBV25-1	TRBJ1-2	ASSELGPTNYGYT
.	TRBD2	TRBV9	TRBJ2-1	ASSPRGGTLVDEQF
once	.	TRBV12-1	TRBJ2-7	ASRSQGHPPSYEQY
.	.	TRBV30	TRBJ1-5	ALDTGGNQPQH
.	.	TRBV27	TRBJ2-7	ASSTTGTSPRGQY
once	TRBD2	TRBV5-1	TRBJ2-1	ASSPGLAGVVNNEQF
.	TRBD1	TRBV14	TRBJ2-4	ASSQRQGMAKNIQY
.	.	TRBV2	TRBJ1-3	ASGGRGLY
.	.	TRBV7-2	TRBJ2-7	ASSLWDGAYEQY
.	.	TRBV15	TRBJ2-3	ATSRGQDSSDTQY
.	.	TRBV6-1	TRBJ1-2	ASSEVVVGGGSSGYT
.	.	TRBV5-6	TRBJ2-5	ASSFSWKTQY
.	TRBD1	TRBV5-1	TRBJ2-7	ASSRGQGALYEQY
.	.	TRBV7-9	TRBJ2-7	ASSYWDEQY
.	.	TRBV2	TRBJ1-2	ASSTGSGYGYT
.	TRBD2	TRBV5-5	TRBJ2-2	ASSRGLAGRSGELF
.	.	TRBV7-9	TRBJ2-3	ASSLLDVPDTQY
.	.	TRBV6-5	TRBJ2-2	ASSYSRGTGELF